These 32 T cell receptor beta chains were all obtained from the same sample, sequenced in a study of T cell changes during pregnancy in multiple sclerosis. TCRdb keeps only in-frame clones here, not all; method: immunoSEQ multiplex PCR. The sample consists of some 70,000 clones, around nine tenths of them appearing once. The sample here was CD4+ T cells from peripheral blood mononuclear cells, taken in the third trimester of pregnancy. These receptors originate from a female donor in good health, enrolled as a control in a pregnancy study.

The chain links TRBV7-2 to TRBJ2-3; tentatively, D is TRBD2 (5 bases). Trimming cost V 4 bases and J 2 bases, with 13 bases left between them. CDR1 is SGHTA and CDR2 is FQGNSA in the germline V gene. This CDR3 comprises 15 residues. The CDR3: CASSYSRLHTDTQYF. In nucleotides, the CDR3 is TGTGCCAGCAGCTACTCTCGACTACACACAGATACGCAGTATTTT.

This sequence joins TRBV10-3 and TRBJ1-1; TRBD1 matches at 7 bases. Germline V gives CDR1 ENHRY, CDR2 SYGVKD. V lost 4 bases, J lost 0 bases, and 11 bases stayed unmatched. This CDR3 has 17 amino acids. CDR3 amino acids: CAISVGEGAPMNTEAFF. CDR3 DNA: TGTGCCATCAGTGTAGGTGAGGGGGCCCCGATGAACACTGAAGCTTTCTTT.

This chain joins TRBV19 and TRBJ1-2; D may be TRBD1 (5 bases). The CDR3 consists of 14 residues. Germline V CDR1 and CDR2: LNHDA, SQIVND (reference sequence). V was trimmed by 0 bases and J by 7 bases, leaving 12 bases between them. CDR3 nucleotide sequence: TGTGCCAGTAGTATAGATCTATTCAGGGCTGGCTACACCTTC. Residues: CASSIDLFRAGYTF.

This clone was seen only once. The V call is TRBV2, the J call TRBJ1-1; 7 positions match TRBD1. The germline CDR1 and CDR2 sequences are SNHLY and FYNNEI. Germline trimming cut 7 bases from V and 3 bases from J; bases unmatched to any gene: 8. The CDR3 is made up of 14 amino acids. The CDR3 region is CASTDREWYTEAFF. Written as DNA, the CDR3 is TGTGCCAGCACCGACAGGGAATGGTACACTGAAGCTTTCTTT.

The chain joins TRBV14 to TRBJ1-2; 11 nucleotides align to TRBD1. V lost 1 base and J lost 7; bases outside the gene matches: 5. This CDR3 region has 15 residues. CDR1 and CDR2 (germline): SGHDN, FVKESK. The CDR3 nucleotides read TGTGCCAGCAGCCAAGCTGGACAGGGGGCACTTGGCTACACCTTC. Amino acids: CASSQAGQGALGYTF.

This sequence joins TRBV11-3 and TRBJ2-3, with D possibly matching TRBD1 (5 bases). Germline loops: CDR1 SGHNT, CDR2 YENEEA. V gave up 0 bases and J gave up 1 base, with 8 bases separating them. There are 15 residues in the CDR3. The CDR3 region has the DNA TGTGCCAGCAGCTTAGAGGCAGGGCGCACAGATACGCAGTATTTT. Translated, it gives CASSLEAGRTDTQYF.

This clone appeared once. The rearrangement links TRBV4-3 to TRBJ1-2, with TRBD1 as a possible D gene (6 bases). The CDR3 is made up of 15 amino acids. The germline CDR1 and CDR2 sequences are LGHNA and YSLEER. V was pared by 0 bases and J by 5 bases, with 13 bases between. The CDR3 DNA reads TGCGCCAGCAGCCAAGATAACAGGGCAGCTTATGGCTACACCTTC. Protein: CASSQDNRAAYGYTF.

The chain uses TRBV6-1 and TRBJ1-5; D uncertain. V shed 2 bases and J shed 4 bases, with 9 bases lying between them. The CDR3 has 14 residues. Germline V CDR1 and CDR2: MNHNS, SASEGT. This CDR3 reads CASSEREVNQPQHF. The DNA of the CDR3 is TGTGCCAGCAGTGAACGGGAGGTGAATCAGCCCCAGCATTTT.

This chain links TRBV19 with TRBJ2-2; D unclear. Germline V gene lookup returns CDR1 LNHDA and CDR2 SQIVND (reference sequence). With 1 base removed from V and 7 bases from J, the gap between germline ends came to 10 bases. This CDR3 has 14 residues. The DNA for the CDR3 is TGTGCCAGTAGTATAGCGGGTGGCGGCGGGGAGCTGTTTTTT. Protein product: CASSIAGGGGELFF. Full variable domain (missing parts from reference TRBV19 and TRBJ2-2): DGGITQSPKYLFRKEGQNVTLSCEQNLNHDAMYWYRQDPGQGLRLIYYSQIVNDFQKGDIAEGYSVSREKKESFPLTVTSAQKNPTAFYLCASSIAGGGGELFFGEGSRLTVL.

The V call is TRBV19, the J call TRBJ2-1; D is perhaps TRBD2 (6 bases). From germline, CDR1 is LNHDA and CDR2 SQIVND (reference sequence). The ends were cut back, 6 bases at V and 3 bases at J, with 12 bases in the middle. This CDR3 has 14 residues. This CDR3 is CASRGSSDYNEQFF. Here the CDR3 DNA reads TGTGCCAGTAGGGGTTCTAGCGACTACAATGAGCAGTTCTTC.

This clone showed up just a few times. V and J are TRBV7-9 and TRBJ1-4, with D perhaps TRBD1 (6 bases). Trimming took off 5 bases at V and 3 bases at J, with 13 bases between the two ends. Per the germline V gene, CDR1 is SEHNR and CDR2 is FQNEAQ (reference sequence). The CDR3 sequence is 15 residues long. The CDR3 nucleotides are TGTGCCAGCAGCCGTTCAGGGGTCCCTAATGAAAAACTGTTTTTT. This encodes CASSRSGVPNEKLFF. The complete variable domain, with remaining parts taken from reference TRBV7-9 and TRBJ1-4, reads DTGVSQNPRHKITKRGQNVTFRCDPISEHNRLYWYRQTLGQGPEFLTYFQNEAQLEKSRLLSDRFSAERPKGSFSTLEIQRTEQGDSAMYLCASSRSGVPNEKLFFGSGTQLSVL.

V gene TRBV7-2 combines with J gene TRBJ2-2; the D gene is possibly TRBD2 (7 bases). V was pared by 3 bases and J by 5 bases, with 10 bases between. The CDR3 has 14 residues. Germline CDR1 and CDR2: SGHTA and FQGNSA. CDR3 loop: CASSLGGATGELFF. The CDR3 coding sequence is TGTGCCAGCAGCTTGGGGGGGGCTACCGGGGAGCTGTTTTTT.

The chain links TRBV19 to TRBJ1-5, with D hard to call. Trimming left V 5 bases short and J 0 bases short, with 17 bases between. CDR3 length equals 17 residues. The germline gives CDR1 LNHDA, CDR2 SQIVND (reference sequence). The CDR3 DNA follows: TGTGCCAGTAGTCCTCCGTTGCAACGGGGTAGCAATCAGCCCCAGCATTTT. Translating it yields CASSPPLQRGSNQPQHF. The full variable domain, its missing parts supplied by reference TRBV19 and TRBJ1-5, is DGGITQSPKYLFRKEGQNVTLSCEQNLNHDAMYWYRQDPGQGLRLIYYSQIVNDFQKGDIAEGYSVSREKKESFPLTVTSAQKNPTAFYLCASSPPLQRGSNQPQHFGDGTRLSIL.

The rearrangement uses TRBV4-2 and TRBJ2-2, with D maybe TRBD2 (6 bases). The germline CDR1 and CDR2 sequences are LGHNA and YNFKEQ. V was clipped by 0 bases and J by 4 bases, with 9 bases between them. The CDR3 spans 15 residues. The CDR3 loop reads CASSQEDYPTGELFF. The CDR3 DNA reads TGTGCCAGCAGCCAAGAGGACTACCCCACCGGGGAGCTGTTTTTT.

This chain connects TRBV4-2 to TRBJ1-1, with TRBD1 as a possible D gene (5 bases). The germline V gene encodes CDR1 LGHNA and CDR2 YNFKEQ. This CDR3 spans 16 amino acids. V was trimmed by 0 bases and J by 1 base, leaving 12 bases between them. The CDR3 loop is CASSQDPLGGNTEAFF. The CDR3 DNA follows: TGTGCCAGCAGCCAAGATCCTCTCGGGGGGAACACTGAAGCTTTCTTT.

The CDR3 bases are TGCGCCAGCAGCCCTATGCGGGGTGGGACTGAAGCTTTCTTT. Translating it yields CASSPMRGGTEAFF. The chain joins TRBV5-1 to TRBJ1-1; no firm D call. Germline V CDR1 and CDR2: SGHRS, YFSETQ. Trimming took off 4 bases at V and 5 bases at J, with 15 bases between the two ends. The CDR3 runs 14 residues.

The rearrangement joins TRBV30 to TRBJ2-2; TRBD2 is a possible D gene (6 bases). The CDR3 consists of 11 residues. CDR1 is GTSNPN and CDR2 is SVGIG in the germline V gene (reference sequence). The V gene lost 5 bases and the J gene lost 7 bases, with 8 bases spanning the gap. The CDR3 DNA reads as TGTGCCTGGGGAGGGAACGGGGAGCTGTTTTTT. This sequence encodes CAWGGNGELFF. Supplemented by reference TRBV30 and TRBJ2-2, the full variable domain reads SQTIHQWPATLVQPVGSPLSLECTVEGTSNPNLYWYRQAAGRGLQLLFYSVGIGQISSEVPQNLSASRPQDRQFILSSKKLLLSDSGFYLCAWGGNGELFFGEGSRLTVL.

The chain employs TRBV6-6 and TRBJ1-3; D gene unclear. Trimming removed 4 bases from V and 1 base from J, with 8 bases in between. This CDR3 is 14 amino acids long. Germline-derived CDR1 and CDR2 are MNHNY and SVGAGI (reference sequence). The CDR3 nucleotides read TGTGCCAGCAGTTCCCCTCAGTCTGGAAACACCATATATTTT. This codes for CASSSPQSGNTIYF.

The chain has TRBV19 and TRBJ1-5; TRBD1 might be the D (6 bases). The CDR3 covers 14 residues. Per germline, CDR1 LNHDA and CDR2 SQIVND (reference sequence). The V and J ends lost 7 bases and 5 bases respectively, with 15 bases between them. In DNA form, the CDR3 reads TGTGCCAGTACAACCGGGACACTTTATCAGCCCCAGCATTTT. Translating it yields CASTTGTLYQPQHF.

V gene TRBV7-2 combines with J gene TRBJ1-2; 9 positions match TRBD1. The CDR3 has 15 amino acids. Germline V gives CDR1 SGHTA, CDR2 FQGNSA. The ends lost 4 bases at V and 4 bases at J; junction bases unmatched: 7. Here the CDR3 reads CASSSGQGEVYGYTF. The CDR3 bases are TGTGCCAGCAGCTCGGGACAGGGCGAAGTCTATGGCTACACCTTC.

The V and J genes are TRBV29-1 and TRBJ2-7; D not certain. CDR3 length: 11 residues. Germline assignment: CDR1 SQVTM and CDR2 ANQGSEA. Trimming cost V 6 bases and J 6 bases, with 12 bases left between them. CDR3 nucleotide sequence: TGCAGCGTCTCGGAGCGACGCGAGCAGTACTTC. Its translation is CSVSERREQYF.

V gene TRBV5-4 combines with J gene TRBJ1-6, with D tentatively TRBD1 (5 bases). The CDR3 consists of 14 residues. The ends were cut back, 0 bases at V and 10 bases at J, with 11 bases in the middle. Germline values: CDR1 SGHNT, CDR2 YYREEE (reference sequence). The CDR3 loop is CASSLEGVGSPLHF. The CDR3 DNA is TGTGCCAGCAGCTTGGAAGGGGTGGGGTCACCCCTCCACTTT.

This clone was seen just once. The CDR3 sequence: CASSTTPNSPLHF. The CDR3 DNA sequence: TGTGCCAGCTCCACAACCCCGAATTCACCCCTCCACTTT. This chain links TRBV6-5 with TRBJ1-6, with D unclear. Germline values: CDR1 MNHEY, CDR2 SVGAGI. This CDR3 is built from 13 residues. V dropped 8 bases and J dropped 7 bases, with 12 bases sitting between them.

The chain has TRBV6-5 and TRBJ1-1; 9 bases line up with TRBD1. This CDR3 has 15 residues. Germline CDR1 reads MNHEY; CDR2 reads SVGAGI. J lost 4 bases, V lost 5 bases, and 8 bases had no gene match. This CDR3 reads CASSTGGAYGTEAFF. In DNA, the CDR3 is TGTGCCAGCAGTACAGGGGGCGCCTATGGCACTGAAGCTTTCTTT.

This clone was seen once. The gene calls are TRBV11-3 and TRBJ1-2; D gene ambiguous. In germline, CDR1 is SGHNT, CDR2 YENEEA. Trimming took off 0 bases at V and 7 bases at J, with 15 bases between the two ends. The CDR3 totals 15 residues. The CDR3 sequence: CASSLEGRGASGYTF. The CDR3 DNA sequence: TGTGCCAGCAGCTTAGAAGGTCGGGGTGCGAGTGGCTACACCTTC. Together with reference TRBV11-3 and TRBJ1-2, the CDR3 gives the full variable domain: EAGVVQSPRYKIIEKKQPVAFWCNPISGHNTLYWYLQNLGQGPELLIRYENEEAVDDSQLPKDRFSAERLKGVDSTLKIQPAELGDSAVYLCASSLEGRGASGYTFGSGTRLTVV.

Written as DNA, the CDR3 is TGTGCCAGCAGTCTCTATGAACAGGGGATCACTGAAGCTTTCTTT. As protein: CASSLYEQGITEAFF. This chain links TRBV6-6 with TRBJ1-1; 7 nucleotides align to TRBD1. CDR1 and CDR2 from the germline V gene are MNHNY and SVGAGI (reference sequence). CDR3 length: 15 residues. V shed 5 bases and J 4 bases; nucleotides not matched to a gene: 10.

The chain is built from TRBV5-8 and TRBJ1-2; a weak D match, TRBD1 (5 bases). The CDR3 loop spans 14 amino acids. Germline CDR1 SGHTS, CDR2 YDEGEE. The germline V and J ends were trimmed by 5 bases and 4 bases, with 15 bases remaining between them. This CDR3 is CASSNKGHSYGYTF. DNA for the CDR3: TGTGCCAGCAGTAACAAGGGGCACAGCTATGGCTACACCTTC.

This chain links TRBV7-2 with TRBJ1-2; 7 bases are a match to TRBD1. Germline CDR1 SGHTA, CDR2 FQGNSA. The CDR3 totals 14 residues. The V gene end was trimmed by 4 bases and the J gene end by 5 bases; junction bases not matched to a gene: 7. For the CDR3, the DNA is TGTGCCAGCAGCTCGACCCGACAGGGATATGGCTACACCTTC. Translated: CASSSTRQGYGYTF.

The chain has TRBV11-3 and TRBJ2-3, with D possibly TRBD2 on 6 matching bases. The CDR3 sequence is 15 residues long. V shed 5 bases and J shed 2 bases, with 14 bases lying between them. Germline V gene data show CDR1 as SGHNT and CDR2 as YENEEA. CDR3 nucleotide sequence: TGTGCCAGCAGCCGTAGCGGACTGATCACAGATACGCAGTATTTT. Protein: CASSRSGLITDTQYF.

About this clone itself: Other DNA sequences in this sample translate to the same CDR3. The rearrangement uses TRBV5-1 and TRBJ2-7; no clear D. Looked up from germline, CDR1 is SGHRS and CDR2 is YFSETQ. V gave up 1 base and J gave up 3 bases, with 5 bases separating them. The CDR3 runs 12 residues. The CDR3 protein is CASSLTSYEQYF. In nucleotides, the CDR3 is TGCGCCAGCAGCTTGACAAGCTACGAGCAGTACTTC.

This chain connects TRBV11-1 to TRBJ1-1, with 7 bases that match TRBD1. V shed 6 bases, J shed 4 bases, and the junction held 14 bases outside the gene matches. The CDR3 runs 16 residues. CDR1 and CDR2 from the germline V gene are SGHAT and FQDESV (reference sequence). This chain's CDR3 is CASSPPWTGPSTEAFF. CDR3 DNA sequence: TGTGCCAGCAGTCCCCCCTGGACAGGTCCAAGCACTGAAGCTTTCTTT.

This clone was seen only once. The chain couples TRBV4-1 to TRBJ1-3; TRBD1 matches 8 bases. V gave up 1 base and J gave up 12 bases; unmatched junction bases: 8. Germline CDR1 reads MGHRA; CDR2 reads YSYEKL. This CDR3 comprises 14 residues. The CDR3 loop is CASSQGDRSSHIYF. CDR3 bases: TGCGCCAGCAGCCAAGGGGACAGGTCGTCACACATATATTTT.